The entry below gives a single T cell receptor (beta chain) sequence along with its context. Its antigen is not known. Across several immunoSEQ plates, the genomic DNA of each subset was split evenly. The table came from immunoSEQ multiplex PCR; TCRdb's copy has only in-frame clones and leaves some out. Among fewer than 3 million clones listed, roughly 92% were seen once. The data belong to a study of shared clonotypes between healthy human individuals. Trimming pared 1 base from V and 2 bases from J, leaving 12 bases between. The CDR3 totals 15 residues. The V gene's germline CDR1 is SGHDT and CDR2 YYEEEE. General observations from the study: Donor clonotype sharing was expected to depend on sequencing depth.

V is TRBV5-6 and J is TRBJ1-2; maybe TRBD1 (5 bases). This receptor was identified in a man aged 18 to 30 in good health. Some clones in this sample may be carry-over from other donors' samples. The specimen sequenced was naive CD4+ T cells from PBMCs. Subset described: CD45RA+ positively selected. The CDR3 region has the DNA TGTGCCAGCAGCTTGCCGGGTTGGGGGAACTATGGCTACACCTTC. This gives the protein CASSLPGWGNYGYTF.